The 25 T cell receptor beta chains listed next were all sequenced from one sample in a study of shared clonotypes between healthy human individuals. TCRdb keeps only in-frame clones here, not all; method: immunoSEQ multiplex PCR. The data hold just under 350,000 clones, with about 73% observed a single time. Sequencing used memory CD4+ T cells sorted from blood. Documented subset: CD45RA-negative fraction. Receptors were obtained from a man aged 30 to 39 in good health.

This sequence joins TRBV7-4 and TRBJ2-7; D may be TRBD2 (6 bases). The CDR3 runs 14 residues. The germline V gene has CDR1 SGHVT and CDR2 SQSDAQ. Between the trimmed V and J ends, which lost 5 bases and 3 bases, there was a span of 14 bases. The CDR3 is CASSPGRNNYEQYF. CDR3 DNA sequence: TGTGCCAGCAGCCCCGGGAGAAATAACTACGAGCAGTACTTC. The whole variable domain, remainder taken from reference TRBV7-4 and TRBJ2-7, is GAGVSQSPRYKVAKRGRDVALRCDSISGHVTLYWYRQTLGQGSEVLTYSQSDAQRDKSGRPSGRFSAERPERSVSTLKIQRTEQGDSAVYLCASSPGRNNYEQYFGPGTRLTVT.

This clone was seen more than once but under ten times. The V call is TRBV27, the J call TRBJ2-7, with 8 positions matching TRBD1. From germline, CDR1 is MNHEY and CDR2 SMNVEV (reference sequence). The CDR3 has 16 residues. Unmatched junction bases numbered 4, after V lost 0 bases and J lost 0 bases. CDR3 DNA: TGTGCCAGCAGTTTATCGATCGACAGGGGCTCCTACGAGCAGTACTTC. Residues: CASSLSIDRGSYEQYF.

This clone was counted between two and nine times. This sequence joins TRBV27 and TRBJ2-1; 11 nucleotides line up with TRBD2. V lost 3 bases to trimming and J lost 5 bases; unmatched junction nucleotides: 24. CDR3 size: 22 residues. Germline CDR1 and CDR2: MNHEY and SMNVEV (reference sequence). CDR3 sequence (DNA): TGTGCCAGCAGTTTTTTCCTCCACCGTAGCGGGAGGGCCCCGTCTACGGACAATGAGCAGTTCTTC. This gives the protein CASSFFLHRSGRAPSTDNEQFF.

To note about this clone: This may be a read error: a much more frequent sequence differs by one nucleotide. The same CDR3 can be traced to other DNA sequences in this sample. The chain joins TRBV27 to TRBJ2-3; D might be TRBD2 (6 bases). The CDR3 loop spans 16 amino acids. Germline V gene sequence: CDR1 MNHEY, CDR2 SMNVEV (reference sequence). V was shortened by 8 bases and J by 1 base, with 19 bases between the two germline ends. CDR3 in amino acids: CASGGLRGRGTDTQYF. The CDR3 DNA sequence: TGTGCCAGCGGAGGGTTGCGGGGAAGGGGCACAGATACGCAGTATTTT.

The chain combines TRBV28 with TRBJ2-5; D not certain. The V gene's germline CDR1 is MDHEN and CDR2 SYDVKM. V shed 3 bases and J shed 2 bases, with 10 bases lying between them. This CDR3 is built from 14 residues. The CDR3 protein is CASSFLTLQETQYF. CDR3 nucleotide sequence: TGTGCCAGCAGTTTTCTTACTCTACAAGAGACCCAGTACTTC.

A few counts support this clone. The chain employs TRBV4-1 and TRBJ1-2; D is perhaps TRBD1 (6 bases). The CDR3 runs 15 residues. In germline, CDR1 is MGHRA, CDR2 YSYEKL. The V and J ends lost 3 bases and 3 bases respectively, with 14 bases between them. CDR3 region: CASSHANRVDYGYTF. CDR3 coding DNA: TGCGCCAGCAGCCACGCGAACAGGGTAGACTATGGCTACACCTTC.

This chain's CDR3 is CSVAPDSITYEQYF. In nucleotides, the CDR3 is TGCAGCGTTGCGCCGGACAGCATCACCTACGAGCAGTACTTC. This chain links TRBV29-1 with TRBJ2-7; D might be TRBD1 (6 bases). Germline values: CDR1 SQVTM, CDR2 ANQGSEA. The V gene lost 4 bases and the J gene lost 2 bases, with 15 bases spanning the gap. This CDR3 spans 14 amino acids.

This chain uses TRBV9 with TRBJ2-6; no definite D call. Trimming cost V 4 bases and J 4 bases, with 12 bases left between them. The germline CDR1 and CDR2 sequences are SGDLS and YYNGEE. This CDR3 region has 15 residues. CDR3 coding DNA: TGTGCCAGCAGCCTACTTTTTGGGGGGGCCAACGTCCTGACTTTC. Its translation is CASSLLFGGANVLTF.

The CDR3 DNA is TGTGCCAGCAGCTCCACCGAGGGACCCGGGGAGCTGTTTTTT. Its protein product is CASSSTEGPGELFF. The V gene is TRBV7-3, the J gene TRBJ2-2; D tentatively reads TRBD1 or TRBD2 (5 bases each). This CDR3 has 14 amino acids. Germline CDR1 is SGHTA and CDR2 is FQGTGA. The ends were cut back, 4 bases at V and 6 bases at J, with 12 bases in the middle.

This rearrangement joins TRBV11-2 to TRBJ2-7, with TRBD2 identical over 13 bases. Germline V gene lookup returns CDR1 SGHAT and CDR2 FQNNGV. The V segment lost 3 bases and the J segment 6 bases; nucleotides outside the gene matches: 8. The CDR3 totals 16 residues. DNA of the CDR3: TGTGCCAGCAGCTTGGGACTAGCGGGGAGAACGGGCGAGCAGTACTTC. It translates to CASSLGLAGRTGEQYF.

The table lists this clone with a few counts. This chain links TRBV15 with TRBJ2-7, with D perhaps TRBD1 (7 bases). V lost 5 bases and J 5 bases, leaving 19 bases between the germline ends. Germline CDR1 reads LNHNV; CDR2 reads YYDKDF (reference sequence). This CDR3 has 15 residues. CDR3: CATSLQGGGKDEQYF. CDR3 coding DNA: TGTGCCACCAGCCTCCAAGGGGGCGGGAAAGACGAGCAGTACTTC.

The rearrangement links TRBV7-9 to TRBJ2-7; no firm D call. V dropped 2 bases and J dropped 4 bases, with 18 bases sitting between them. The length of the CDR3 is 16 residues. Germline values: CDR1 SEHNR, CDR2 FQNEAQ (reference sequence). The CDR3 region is CASSLQASVNTYEQYF. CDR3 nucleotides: TGTGCCAGCAGCTTACAAGCATCTGTTAACACATACGAGCAGTACTTC.

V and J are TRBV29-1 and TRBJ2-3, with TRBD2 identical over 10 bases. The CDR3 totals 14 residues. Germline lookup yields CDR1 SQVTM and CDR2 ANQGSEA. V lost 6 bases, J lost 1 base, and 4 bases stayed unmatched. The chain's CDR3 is CSVRGTSGTDTQYF. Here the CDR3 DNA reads TGCAGCGTAAGAGGGACTAGCGGCACAGATACGCAGTATTTT.

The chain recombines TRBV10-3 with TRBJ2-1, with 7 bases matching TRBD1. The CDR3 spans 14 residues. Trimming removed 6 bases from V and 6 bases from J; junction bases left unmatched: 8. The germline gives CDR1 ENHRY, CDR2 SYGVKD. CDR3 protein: CAISTGQVSNEQFF. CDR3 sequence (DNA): TGTGCCATCAGCACAGGACAGGTCAGCAATGAGCAGTTCTTC.

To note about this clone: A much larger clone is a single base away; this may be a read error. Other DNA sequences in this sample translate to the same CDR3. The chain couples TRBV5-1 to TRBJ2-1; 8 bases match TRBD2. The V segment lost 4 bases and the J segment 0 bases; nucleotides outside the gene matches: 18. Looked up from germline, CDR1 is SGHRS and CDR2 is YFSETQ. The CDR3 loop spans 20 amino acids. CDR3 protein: CASSQPGLAGGRGSYNEQFF. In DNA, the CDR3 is TGCGCCAGCAGCCAACCGGGACTCGCGGGGGGACGGGGCTCCTACAATGAGCAGTTCTTC. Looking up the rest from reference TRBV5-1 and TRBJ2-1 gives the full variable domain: KAGVTQTPRYLIKTRGQQVTLSCSPISGHRSVSWYQQTPGQGLQFLFEYFSETQRNKGNFPGRFSGRQFSNSRSEMNVSTLELGDSALYLCASSQPGLAGGRGSYNEQFFGPGTRLTVL.

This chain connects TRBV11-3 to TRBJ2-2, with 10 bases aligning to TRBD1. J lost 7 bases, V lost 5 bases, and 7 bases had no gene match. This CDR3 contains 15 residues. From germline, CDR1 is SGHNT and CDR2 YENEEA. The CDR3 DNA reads TGTGCCAGCAGCCCCGGACAGGGGGTCTTCGGGGAGCTGTTTTTT. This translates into CASSPGQGVFGELFF.

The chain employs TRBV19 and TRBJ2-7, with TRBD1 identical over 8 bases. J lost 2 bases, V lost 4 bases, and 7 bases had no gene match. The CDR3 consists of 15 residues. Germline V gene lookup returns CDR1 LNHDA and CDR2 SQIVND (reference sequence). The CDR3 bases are TGTGCCAGTAGTACGTTCCCGGGACAGGCCTACGAGCAGTACTTC. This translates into CASSTFPGQAYEQYF.

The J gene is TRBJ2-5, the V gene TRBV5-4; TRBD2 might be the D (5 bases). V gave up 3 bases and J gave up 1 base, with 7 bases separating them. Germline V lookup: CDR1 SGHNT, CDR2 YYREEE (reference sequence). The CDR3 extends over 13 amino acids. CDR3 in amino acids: CASSSEAQETQYF. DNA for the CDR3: TGTGCCAGCAGCTCGGAGGCCCAAGAGACCCAGTACTTC.

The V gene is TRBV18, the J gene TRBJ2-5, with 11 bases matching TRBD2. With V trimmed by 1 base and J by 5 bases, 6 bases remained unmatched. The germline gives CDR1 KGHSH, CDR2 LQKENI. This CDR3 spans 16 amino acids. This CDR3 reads CASSPLSSGRYETQYF. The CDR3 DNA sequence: TGTGCCAGCTCACCACTCTCTAGCGGGAGGTACGAGACCCAGTACTTC.

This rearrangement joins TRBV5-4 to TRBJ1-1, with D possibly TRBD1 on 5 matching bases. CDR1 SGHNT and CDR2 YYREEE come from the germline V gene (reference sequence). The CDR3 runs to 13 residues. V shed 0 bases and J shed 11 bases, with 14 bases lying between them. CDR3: CASSLDPGERAFF. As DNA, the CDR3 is TGTGCCAGCAGCTTGGATCCGGGGGAGCGGGCTTTCTTT.

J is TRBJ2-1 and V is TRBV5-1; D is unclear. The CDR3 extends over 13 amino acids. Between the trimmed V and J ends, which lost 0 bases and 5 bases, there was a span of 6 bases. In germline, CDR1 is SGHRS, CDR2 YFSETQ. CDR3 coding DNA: TGCGCCAGCAGCTTGGGTAGGAACAATGAGCAGTTCTTC. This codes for CASSLGRNNEQFF.

Here the CDR3 reads CASSELLSRGTDTQYF. CDR3 DNA sequence: TGTGCCAGCAGTGAGCTTTTGTCTAGAGGTACAGATACGCAGTATTTT. The chain carries TRBV6-1 and TRBJ2-3; D is uncertain. Germline CDR1 MNHNS, CDR2 SASEGT. This CDR3 has 16 amino acids. Deletions cut 3 bases from V and 3 bases from J, with 16 bases between.

The CDR3 sequence: CASSLSLAGAREQYF. In nucleotides, the CDR3 is TGTGCCAGCAGCTTATCTCTAGCGGGAGCTCGCGAGCAGTACTTC. The chain combines TRBV7-8 with TRBJ2-7; TRBD2 agrees at 10 bases. The CDR3 is 15 residues long. With V trimmed by 2 bases and J by 6 bases, 7 bases remained unmatched. Germline values: CDR1 SGHVS, CDR2 FQNEAQ.

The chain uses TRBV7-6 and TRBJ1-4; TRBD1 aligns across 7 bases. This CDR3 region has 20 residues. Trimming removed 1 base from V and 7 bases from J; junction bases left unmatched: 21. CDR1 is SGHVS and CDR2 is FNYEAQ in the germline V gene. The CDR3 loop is CASSLGGTGQRLSRGEKLFF. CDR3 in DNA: TGTGCCAGCAGCTTAGGAGGGACGGGACAGCGCCTCTCTCGGGGTGAAAAACTGTTTTTT.

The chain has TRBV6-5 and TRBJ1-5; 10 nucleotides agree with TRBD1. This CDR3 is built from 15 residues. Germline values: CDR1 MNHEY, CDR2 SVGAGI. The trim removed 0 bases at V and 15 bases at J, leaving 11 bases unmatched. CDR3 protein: CASSYSPGQGSVGHF. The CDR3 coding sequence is TGTGCCAGCAGTTACTCGCCGGGACAGGGGAGCGTAGGGCATTTT.